A selection of T cell receptor beta chains follows, all from one sample in a study of blood T cell repertoires in COVID-19. The method was immunoSEQ multiplex PCR; TCRdb's version includes in-frame clones alone and lacks a portion of them. The sample includes about 130,000 clones, around four fifths seen only once; the top ten take approximately 11%. Specimen: peripheral blood. The source is a man aged 60 to 69 who had recovered from COVID-19. The CDR3 runs from the conserved cysteine through the conserved F or W. A D gene is named only where the DNA matches it firmly. Clone size appears in some rows only: once, few, many, or a class for an expanded clone.

J gene: TRBJ2-5; clone size: few; V gene: TRBV13; D gene: .; CDR3 protein: CASSLNGESRETQYF; CDR3 DNA: TGTGCCAGCAGCTTAAACGGGGAAAGCAGGGAGACCCAGTACTTC
J gene: TRBJ2-7; clone size: .; V gene: TRBV28; D gene: TRBD2; CDR3 protein: CASSLNVVGAGGGYEQYF; CDR3 DNA: TGTGCCAGCAGTTTAAATGTCGTCGGTGCGGGAGGGGGCTACGAGCAGTACTTC
J gene: TRBJ2-1; clone size: .; V gene: TRBV4-2; D gene: .; CDR3 protein: CASSQAASGGTEQFF; CDR3 DNA: TGTGCCAGCAGCCAAGCGGCTAGCGGAGGGACAGAGCAGTTCTTC
J gene: TRBJ1-1; clone size: .; V gene: TRBV6-1; D gene: .; CDR3 protein: CASSEEAAFF; CDR3 DNA: TGTGCCAGCAGTGAAGAAGCCGCTTTCTTT
J gene: TRBJ1-2; clone size: .; V gene: TRBV4-2; D gene: TRBD1; CDR3 protein: CASSQQTGNYGYTF; CDR3 DNA: TGTGCCAGCAGCCAACAGACAGGGAACTATGGCTACACCTTC
J gene: TRBJ1-5; clone size: .; V gene: TRBV18; D gene: .; CDR3 protein: CASSPITGSQPQHF; CDR3 DNA: TGTGCCAGCTCACCGATAACAGGAAGTCAGCCCCAGCATTTT
J gene: TRBJ1-4; clone size: .; V gene: TRBV25-1; D gene: TRBD1; CDR3 protein: CASSPWGGQGNEKLFF; CDR3 DNA: TGTGCCAGCAGTCCCTGGGGGGGACAGGGTAATGAAAAACTGTTTTTT
J gene: TRBJ1-4; clone size: .; V gene: TRBV19; D gene: .; CDR3 protein: CASSMRNEKLFF; CDR3 DNA: TGTGCCAGTAGTATGCGGAATGAAAAACTGTTTTTT
J gene: TRBJ2-3; clone size: .; V gene: TRBV27; D gene: TRBD2; CDR3 protein: CASSLSAGVYGLAGTDTQYF; CDR3 DNA: TGTGCCAGCAGTTTATCTGCAGGGGTATATGGACTAGCGGGCACAGATACGCAGTATTTT
J gene: TRBJ1-3; clone size: .; V gene: TRBV6-1; D gene: .; CDR3 protein: CASSEAWAVSGNTIYF; CDR3 DNA: TGTGCCAGCAGTGAAGCATGGGCAGTCTCTGGAAACACCATATATTTT
J gene: TRBJ1-1; clone size: once; V gene: TRBV18; D gene: .; CDR3 protein: CASSPEAPPDTEAFF; CDR3 DNA: TGTGCCAGCTCACCAGAGGCCCCGCCCGACACTGAAGCTTTCTTT
J gene: TRBJ2-1; clone size: .; V gene: TRBV28; D gene: TRBD1; CDR3 protein: CATHRGLSYNEQFF; CDR3 DNA: TGTGCCACCCACAGGGGGCTCTCCTACAATGAGCAGTTCTTC
J gene: TRBJ1-1; clone size: .; V gene: TRBV19; D gene: .; CDR3 protein: CASSIAGLGFEAFF; CDR3 DNA: TGTGCCAGTAGTATAGCAGGGCTGGGGTTTGAAGCTTTCTTT
J gene: TRBJ2-1; clone size: .; V gene: TRBV18; D gene: .; CDR3 protein: CASSPATGSYNEQFF; CDR3 DNA: TGTGCCAGCTCACCAGCGACGGGATCATACAATGAGCAGTTCTTC
J gene: TRBJ1-2; clone size: .; V gene: TRBV18; D gene: .; CDR3 protein: CASSPGQEPNYGYTF; CDR3 DNA: TGTGCCAGCTCACCAGGGCAGGAACCTAACTATGGCTACACCTTC
J gene: TRBJ2-1; clone size: once; V gene: TRBV5-1; D gene: .; CDR3 protein: CASSSGQPYNEQFF; CDR3 DNA: TGCGCCAGCAGCTCCGGACAGCCTTACAATGAGCAGTTCTTC
J gene: TRBJ2-1; clone size: .; V gene: TRBV5-1; D gene: .; CDR3 protein: CASSLGGNEQFF; CDR3 DNA: TGCGCCAGCAGCTTAGGGGGAAATGAGCAGTTCTTC
J gene: TRBJ2-7; clone size: .; V gene: TRBV27; D gene: TRBD2; CDR3 protein: CASSPGGPFPYEQYF; CDR3 DNA: TGTGCCAGCAGTCCGGGGGGGCCCTTCCCTTACGAGCAGTACTTC
J gene: TRBJ1-6; clone size: .; V gene: TRBV19; D gene: TRBD1; CDR3 protein: CASSGTGGVGSPLHF; CDR3 DNA: TGTGCCAGTAGTGGGACAGGGGGCGTAGGTTCACCCCTCCACTTT
J gene: TRBJ1-2; clone size: .; V gene: TRBV27; D gene: .; CDR3 protein: CASSPRGPGWTTYGYTF; CDR3 DNA: TGTGCCAGCAGTCCCCGTGGTCCCGGGTGGACTACCTATGGCTACACCTTC
J gene: TRBJ2-7; clone size: .; V gene: TRBV11-2; D gene: TRBD1; CDR3 protein: CASSLDRGGEQYF; CDR3 DNA: TGTGCCAGCAGTCTGGACAGGGGGGGCGAGCAGTACTTC
J gene: TRBJ2-1; clone size: .; V gene: TRBV4-3; D gene: .; CDR3 protein: CASSQDLRDPAYNEQFF; CDR3 DNA: TGCGCCAGCAGCCAAGATCTCAGGGATCCCGCCTACAATGAGCAGTTCTTC
J gene: TRBJ1-3; clone size: .; V gene: TRBV6-1; D gene: .; CDR3 protein: CASSDIRGRGNTIYF; CDR3 DNA: TGTGCCAGCAGTGACATACGGGGAAGGGGAAACACCATATATTTT
J gene: TRBJ2-1; clone size: .; V gene: TRBV2; D gene: TRBD1; CDR3 protein: CASSDWTGLFF; CDR3 DNA: TGTGCCAGCAGTGACTGGACAGGGTTGTTCTTC
J gene: TRBJ2-3; clone size: .; V gene: TRBV28; D gene: .; CDR3 protein: CASEGRGVGDTQYF; CDR3 DNA: TGTGCCAGCGAGGGCCGTGGGGTCGGAGATACGCAGTATTTT
J gene: TRBJ2-2; clone size: few; V gene: TRBV6-1; D gene: TRBD2; CDR3 protein: CASSAGGTLTAGELFF; CDR3 DNA: TGTGCCAGCAGTGCCGGGGGGACCCTCACGGCCGGGGAGCTGTTTTTT
J gene: TRBJ2-7; clone size: few; V gene: TRBV9; D gene: TRBD2; CDR3 protein: CASSSTPGLAGGEQYF; CDR3 DNA: TGTGCCAGCAGCTCTACCCCGGGACTAGCGGGAGGTGAGCAGTACTTC
J gene: TRBJ2-1; clone size: .; V gene: TRBV6-2/TRBV6-3; D gene: .; CDR3 protein: CASSWERFSYNEQFF; CDR3 DNA: TGTGCCAGCAGTTGGGAGCGGTTCTCCTACAATGAGCAGTTCTTC
J gene: TRBJ2-7; clone size: .; V gene: TRBV2; D gene: TRBD1; CDR3 protein: CASTKGQDEQYF; CDR3 DNA: TGTGCCAGCACCAAAGGACAGGACGAGCAGTACTTC
J gene: TRBJ1-5; clone size: .; V gene: TRBV11-2; D gene: .; CDR3 protein: CASSPSAGINQPQHF; CDR3 DNA: TGTGCCAGCAGCCCCAGTGCAGGAATCAATCAGCCCCAGCATTTT
J gene: TRBJ2-3; clone size: .; V gene: TRBV20-1; D gene: TRBD2; CDR3 protein: CSASPGTSGKGGTDTQYF; CDR3 DNA: TGCAGTGCTAGTCCCGGGACTAGCGGGAAGGGGGGCACAGATACGCAGTATTTT
J gene: TRBJ2-1; clone size: .; V gene: TRBV28; D gene: .; CDR3 protein: CASSRRDWSSYNEQFF; CDR3 DNA: TGTGCCAGCAGCCGGCGGGATTGGAGCTCCTACAATGAGCAGTTCTTC
J gene: TRBJ2-1; clone size: .; V gene: TRBV6-1; D gene: TRBD2; CDR3 protein: CASSEGGLAGVYYEQFF; CDR3 DNA: TGTGCCAGCAGTGAAGGGGGACTAGCGGGAGTTTACTATGAGCAGTTCTTC
J gene: TRBJ1-4; clone size: few; V gene: TRBV19; D gene: TRBD1; CDR3 protein: CASRGGQTSTNEKLFF; CDR3 DNA: TGTGCCAGTAGAGGGGGACAGACTTCAACTAATGAAAAACTGTTTTTT
J gene: TRBJ2-2; clone size: .; V gene: TRBV5-8; D gene: .; CDR3 protein: CASSLEAVNTGELFF; CDR3 DNA: TGTGCCAGCAGCTTGGAGGCGGTGAACACCGGGGAGCTGTTTTTT
J gene: TRBJ2-7; clone size: .; V gene: TRBV7-9; D gene: .; CDR3 protein: CASSSSREQYF; CDR3 DNA: TGTGCCAGCAGCTCGTCGAGGGAGCAGTACTTC
J gene: TRBJ1-4; clone size: .; V gene: TRBV5-6; D gene: .; CDR3 protein: CASSTTGYNEKLFF; CDR3 DNA: TGTGCCAGCAGCACCACAGGGTATAATGAAAAACTGTTTTTT
J gene: TRBJ2-2; clone size: few; V gene: TRBV5-1; D gene: .; CDR3 protein: CASSPPATSTGELFF; CDR3 DNA: TGCGCCAGCAGCCCCCCAGCTACTAGTACCGGGGAGCTGTTTTTT
J gene: TRBJ1-1; clone size: .; V gene: TRBV7-2; D gene: TRBD1; CDR3 protein: CASSLQGAQTEAFF; CDR3 DNA: TGTGCCAGCAGCCTACAGGGGGCGCAAACTGAAGCTTTCTTT
J gene: TRBJ2-3; clone size: once; V gene: TRBV9; D gene: TRBD2; CDR3 protein: CASSGSGTSGSQTQYF; CDR3 DNA: TGTGCCAGCAGTGGTAGCGGGACTAGCGGGAGTCAGACGCAGTATTTT
J gene: TRBJ2-2; clone size: .; V gene: TRBV10-3; D gene: TRBD1; CDR3 protein: CAISGQGADTGELFF; CDR3 DNA: TGTGCCATCAGTGGACAGGGGGCGGACACCGGGGAGCTGTTTTTT
J gene: TRBJ2-3; clone size: .; V gene: TRBV12-3/TRBV12-4; D gene: .; CDR3 protein: CASIREVTLYF; CDR3 DNA: TGTGCCAGCATAAGAGAGGTAACCCTTTATTTT
J gene: TRBJ2-5; clone size: few; V gene: TRBV6-5; D gene: TRBD2; CDR3 protein: CASSYSRAGAGETQYF; CDR3 DNA: TGTGCCAGCAGTTACTCTAGAGCGGGAGCCGGAGAGACCCAGTACTTC
J gene: TRBJ2-3; clone size: .; V gene: TRBV9; D gene: TRBD2; CDR3 protein: CASSVEASGRTDTQYF; CDR3 DNA: TGTGCCAGCAGCGTAGAGGCGAGCGGGAGGACAGATACGCAGTATTTT
J gene: TRBJ2-7; clone size: .; V gene: TRBV7-2; D gene: TRBD1; CDR3 protein: CASSLVGTGNEQYF; CDR3 DNA: TGTGCCAGCAGCTTAGTGGGGACAGGGAACGAGCAGTACTTC
J gene: TRBJ1-1; clone size: .; V gene: TRBV6-5; D gene: .; CDR3 protein: CASSFLRGTEAFF; CDR3 DNA: TGTGCCAGCAGTTTTCTCAGGGGAACTGAAGCTTTCTTT
J gene: TRBJ2-6; clone size: .; V gene: TRBV28; D gene: .; CDR3 protein: CASSSSGNPLSGANVLTF; CDR3 DNA: TGTGCCAGCAGTTCTTCAGGGAATCCCCTCTCTGGGGCCAACGTCCTGACTTTC
J gene: TRBJ2-3; clone size: .; V gene: TRBV29-1; D gene: TRBD2; CDR3 protein: CSARTSGSQDTQYF; CDR3 DNA: TGCAGCGCTCGGACTAGCGGGAGTCAAGATACGCAGTATTTT
J gene: TRBJ2-5; clone size: .; V gene: TRBV5-6; D gene: TRBD2; CDR3 protein: CASSPGGSQETQYF; CDR3 DNA: TGTGCCAGCAGCCCGGGAGGATCCCAAGAGACCCAGTACTTC
J gene: TRBJ1-1; clone size: .; V gene: TRBV30; D gene: .; CDR3 protein: CAWSPLAQGYTEAFF; CDR3 DNA: TGTGCCTGGAGTCCCCTGGCTCAGGGCTACACTGAAGCTTTCTTT
J gene: TRBJ1-5; clone size: .; V gene: TRBV7-2; D gene: .; CDR3 protein: CASSLANGDNQPQHF; CDR3 DNA: TGTGCCAGCAGCTTAGCCAACGGAGACAATCAGCCCCAGCATTTT
J gene: TRBJ1-2; clone size: .; V gene: TRBV28; D gene: .; CDR3 protein: CASRRDGANYGYTF; CDR3 DNA: TGTGCCAGCAGGCGGGATGGAGCTAACTATGGCTACACCTTC
J gene: TRBJ1-2; clone size: once; V gene: TRBV5-6; D gene: TRBD1; CDR3 protein: CASSLGTGVADGYTF; CDR3 DNA: TGTGCCAGCAGCTTGGGGACAGGGGTTGCGGATGGCTACACCTTC
J gene: TRBJ2-5; clone size: .; V gene: TRBV4-3; D gene: .; CDR3 protein: CASSLSGDTETQYF; CDR3 DNA: TGCGCCAGCAGCCTTTCGGGGGATACGGAGACCCAGTACTTC